The rows below give T cell receptor beta chains drawn from one sample of a study of blood T cell repertoires in COVID-19. Produced via immunoSEQ multiplex PCR; TCRdb's table is partial and in-frame only. This table holds about 30,000 clones, roughly 87% found once. The material sequenced was peripheral blood. The receptors originated from a human donor in a cohort sampled during active COVID-19. Each CDR3 is given with its conserved first and last residue. D genes are given only for firm matches. Not every row has a clone size; where given, it reads once, few, many or a size class.

size | J | V | D | DNA | CDR3
NA | TRBJ1-1 | TRBV6-5 | NA | TGTGCCAGCAGCAGATCCGGGATGAACACTGAAGCTTTCTTT | CASSRSGMNTEAFF
NA | TRBJ2-1 | TRBV9 | TRBD2 | TGTGCCAGCAGCGGACTAGCGGGAGGGGGTTTTGAGCAGTTCTTC | CASSGLAGGGFEQFF
NA | TRBJ2-5 | TRBV6-5 | TRBD1 | TGTGCCAGCACTCCGACAGGGGCCCTGCACGAGACCCAGTACTTC | CASTPTGALHETQYF
NA | TRBJ1-4 | TRBV30 | NA | TGTGCCTGGAGTGCCCTTGTCAGCCGGAGTGAAAAACTGTTTTTT | CAWSALVSRSEKLFF
NA | TRBJ2-5 | TRBV21-1 | NA | TGTGCCAGCAGCAAATATGATAGCGGGGGAATACAAGAGACCCAGTACTTC | CASSKYDSGGIQETQYF
NA | TRBJ2-1 | TRBV6-1 | TRBD2 | TGTGCCAGCAGTGAATTATTTGCTAGCGGGGGCGGGGACAATGAGCAGTTCTTC | CASSELFASGGGDNEQFF
NA | TRBJ2-7 | TRBV20-1 | NA | TGCAGTGCTAGGACTCTGTACGAGCAGTACTTC | CSARTLYEQYF
NA | TRBJ2-7 | TRBV19 | NA | TGTGCCAGTAGTGTAGGCAGGGCCTACGAGCAGTACTTC | CASSVGRAYEQYF
NA | TRBJ1-4 | TRBV5-3 | NA | TGTGCCAGAAGCGGAGACAGGCTAGATACAACTAATGAAAAACTGTTTTTT | CARSGDRLDTTNEKLFF
few | TRBJ1-5 | TRBV2 | NA | TGTGCCAGCAGTGAGCGGGCACTGGGTAGCAATCAGCCCCAGCATTTT | CASSERALGSNQPQHF
NA | TRBJ2-2 | TRBV30 | TRBD1 | TGTGCCTGGACCCGACAGGGGGACGTCGGGGAGCTGTTTTTT | CAWTRQGDVGELFF
NA | TRBJ2-1 | TRBV19 | TRBD2 | TGTGCCAGTAGTACCATAGCGGGGGGGAGAAACAATGAGCAGTTCTTC | CASSTIAGGRNNEQFF
once | TRBJ2-1 | TRBV24-1 | TRBD2 | TGTGCCACCAGTGAGCCCCTAGCGGCCGAGCAGTTCTTC | CATSEPLAAEQFF
NA | TRBJ1-4 | TRBV29-1 | NA | TGCAGCGTTTCGACAGCGAATCTTAATGAAAAACTGTTTTTT | CSVSTANLNEKLFF
once | TRBJ1-2 | TRBV2 | NA | TGTGCCAGCAGTGACCCCTCGCGCACTCGCTATGGCTACACCTTC | CASSDPSRTRYGYTF
NA | TRBJ1-6 | TRBV5-1 | NA | TGCGCCAGCAGCTTGGGGCAATCCAATTCACCCCTCCACTTT | CASSLGQSNSPLHF
once | TRBJ2-1 | TRBV30 | TRBD2 | TGTGCCTGGAGGGTGGGACTAGCGGGGGTCGGCTCCTACAATGAGCAGTTCTTC | CAWRVGLAGVGSYNEQFF
NA | TRBJ1-1 | TRBV6-2/TRBV6-3 | NA | TGTGCCAGCAGTCCAAGAGGGTCACCTGGAGCTTTCTTT | CASSPRGSPGAFF
once | TRBJ1-6 | TRBV25-1 | TRBD1 | TGTGCCAGCAGTTGGACAGGCCTTAATTCACCCCTCCACTTT | CASSWTGLNSPLHF
NA | TRBJ2-2 | TRBV10-2 | TRBD2 | TGCGCCAGCAGTGAGCCCGGGGGGGGCCCCGGGGAGCTGTTTTTT | CASSEPGGGPGELFF
NA | TRBJ2-1 | TRBV5-1 | NA | TGCGCCAGCAGCTTCGTAGCGGCATACAATGAGCAGTTCTTC | CASSFVAAYNEQFF
NA | TRBJ2-1 | TRBV29-1 | TRBD2 | TGCAGCGCTGACGGACTAGCGGGATTTAATGAGCAGTTCTTC | CSADGLAGFNEQFF
NA | TRBJ1-6 | TRBV30 | TRBD1 | TGTGCCTGGAGTTACGAGACAGGGGGATCCTATAATTCACCCCTCCACTTT | CAWSYETGGSYNSPLHF
few | TRBJ2-2 | TRBV7-9 | TRBD1 | TGTGCCAGCAGCTCGACACAGGGGTGGTCCGGGGAGCTGTTTTTT | CASSSTQGWSGELFF
NA | TRBJ1-1 | TRBV2 | TRBD1 | TGTGCCAGCAGTGCTGTGACAGGGCCAGTTGAAGCTTTCTTT | CASSAVTGPVEAFF
NA | TRBJ2-1 | TRBV5-5 | TRBD1 | TGTGCCAGCGGAGTGGCAGGGGGCGGGCAGCAGTTCTTC | CASGVAGGGQQFF
NA | TRBJ2-2 | TRBV7-2 | NA | TGTGCCAGCAGCTTAGGCGGCCCTAACACCGGGGAGCTGTTTTTT | CASSLGGPNTGELFF
NA | TRBJ2-6 | TRBV4-2 | NA | TGTGCCAGCAGCCACAGGGGGGCTAGCTCTGGGGCCAACGTCCTGACTTTC | CASSHRGASSGANVLTF
few | TRBJ1-2 | TRBV3-1/TRBV3-2 | NA | TGTGCCAGCAGCCTTGACGGGGGATATGGCTACACCTTC | CASSLDGGYGYTF
NA | TRBJ2-1 | TRBV10-3 | NA | TGTGCCATCAGTGCCTCCAATGAGCAGTTCTTC | CAISASNEQFF
once | TRBJ2-7 | TRBV2 | NA | TGTGCCAGCAGTGAACAGACCTACGAGCAGTACTTC | CASSEQTYEQYF
once | TRBJ2-5 | TRBV2 | TRBD1 | TGTGCCAGCAGTAGGGACAGGGGAGAGTGGGAGACCCAGTACTTC | CASSRDRGEWETQYF
NA | TRBJ1-1 | TRBV2 | TRBD1 | TGTGCCAGCACTCGAGGGGGACAGACACTGAACACTGAAGCTTTCTTT | CASTRGGQTLNTEAFF
NA | TRBJ2-5 | TRBV25-1 | TRBD2 | TGTGCCAGTGGGACTAGCGGGGGCAAAGAGACCCAGTACTTC | CASGTSGGKETQYF
NA | TRBJ1-2 | TRBV11-2 | TRBD1 | TGTGCCAGCAGCCAGAGGGGACAGGGGGGAAACTATGGCTACACCTTC | CASSQRGQGGNYGYTF
NA | TRBJ2-3 | TRBV9 | NA | TGTGCCAGCAGCGTAGAGGCAGCGGAAACAGATACGCAGTATTTT | CASSVEAAETDTQYF
few | TRBJ1-4 | TRBV28 | TRBD1 | TGTGCCAGCAGGGGGGACAGGGACGGTGAAAAACTGTTTTTT | CASRGDRDGEKLFF
NA | TRBJ2-1 | TRBV9 | TRBD2 | TGTGCCAGCACCCCTTCCAGGACTAGCGGTACTGAGCAGTTCTTC | CASTPSRTSGTEQFF
NA | TRBJ2-7 | TRBV6-6 | NA | TGTGCCAGCAGTGCCCCACAGGGTTTCAACGAGCAGTACTTC | CASSAPQGFNEQYF
NA | TRBJ1-4 | TRBV6-1 | NA | TGTGCCAGCAGTGAAGACAGCTCGGCAGGCAAACTGTTTTTT | CASSEDSSAGKLFF
NA | TRBJ2-6 | TRBV13 | TRBD1 | TGTGCCAGCAGCCACGGACAGGGTTCCGGGGCCAACGTCCTGACTTTC | CASSHGQGSGANVLTF
NA | TRBJ2-3 | TRBV11-2 | TRBD2 | TGTGCCAGCAGCTTAAAGCGGACTAGCGGGGGAGGAGGTACGCAGTATTTT | CASSLKRTSGGGGTQYF
NA | TRBJ2-7 | TRBV21-1 | NA | TGTGCCAGCAGCAAACATTGGGGACAGATCTTGCGGGAGGGCCGGTACGAGCAGTACTTC | CASSKHWGQILREGRYEQYF
NA | TRBJ2-1 | TRBV7-9 | TRBD2 | TGTGCCAGCAGCTTAGGGACTAGCGGGAGGAACGCTGAGCAGTTCTTC | CASSLGTSGRNAEQFF
NA | TRBJ2-7 | TRBV5-6 | NA | TGTGCCAGCAGCTTTCTCTACGAGCAGTACTTC | CASSFLYEQYF
NA | TRBJ2-3 | TRBV11-2 | TRBD2 | TGTGCCAGCAGCTTGGTTAGCGGGAGCACAGATACGCAGTATTTT | CASSLVSGSTDTQYF
NA | TRBJ2-1 | TRBV7-3 | NA | TGTGCCAGCAGTTTAAGAGGTCGGGGCTCCTACAATGAGCAGTTCTTC | CASSLRGRGSYNEQFF
NA | TRBJ1-4 | TRBV15 | TRBD1 | TGTGCCACCAGCAAGGCAGGGGGCTATGAAAAACTGTTTTTT | CATSKAGGYEKLFF
NA | TRBJ1-6 | TRBV10-2 | TRBD1 | TGCGCCAGCAGTCACCAGGGGACAGGTGGACCCCTCCACTTT | CASSHQGTGGPLHF
NA | TRBJ2-1 | TRBV7-8 | TRBD2 | TGTGCCAGCAGCTTAGCGCGGATGGGCCCCTTAGCGGGAGTTCCCAATGAGCAGTTCTTC | CASSLARMGPLAGVPNEQFF
NA | TRBJ2-7 | TRBV3-1/TRBV3-2 | NA | TGTGCCAGCAGCTTCGGTAGGGAGGAAAAGTACTTC | CASSFGREEKYF
NA | TRBJ1-1 | TRBV6-5 | NA | TGTGCCAGCAGACCGAGCGCGAACACTGAAGCTTTCTTT | CASRPSANTEAFF
NA | TRBJ2-7 | TRBV5-6 | TRBD1 | TGTGCCAGCAGCTTGGGCCCCGGGACAGCGATCTACGAGCAGTACTTC | CASSLGPGTAIYEQYF
few | TRBJ1-5 | TRBV19 | TRBD1 | TGTGCCAGTAGTAACAGGGACAGCCACAATCAGCCCCAGCATTTT | CASSNRDSHNQPQHF
NA | TRBJ1-2 | TRBV3-1/TRBV3-2 | NA | TGTGCCAGCAGCCAGGGGCCTAACTATGGCTACACCTTC | CASSQGPNYGYTF
NA | TRBJ2-3 | TRBV19 | TRBD2 | TGTGCCAGCACACCCAAGCGGGGGGGACTCAAAGATACGCAGTATTTT | CASTPKRGGLKDTQYF
NA | TRBJ1-4 | TRBV7-6 | TRBD1 | TGTGCCAGCAGCTCCGGACAGGGGAGAAATGAAAAACTGTTTTTT | CASSSGQGRNEKLFF
NA | TRBJ1-1 | TRBV5-5 | TRBD1 | TGTGCCAGCAGCTCCTACAGGGGGAACACTGAAGCTTTCTTT | CASSSYRGNTEAFF
NA | TRBJ1-5 | TRBV30 | TRBD1 | TGTGCCTGGAGGGGGGGGACAGGTTTTGGGCAGCCCCAGCATTTT | CAWRGGTGFGQPQHF